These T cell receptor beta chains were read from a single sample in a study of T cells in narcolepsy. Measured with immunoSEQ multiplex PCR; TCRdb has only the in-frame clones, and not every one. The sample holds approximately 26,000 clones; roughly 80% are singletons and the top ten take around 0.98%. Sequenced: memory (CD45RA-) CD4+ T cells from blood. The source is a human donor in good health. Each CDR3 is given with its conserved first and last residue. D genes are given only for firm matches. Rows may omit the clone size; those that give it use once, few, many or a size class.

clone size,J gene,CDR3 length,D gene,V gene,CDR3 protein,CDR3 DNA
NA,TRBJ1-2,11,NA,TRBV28,CASSNQRGYTF,TGTGCCAGCAGTAACCAGAGGGGCTACACCTTC
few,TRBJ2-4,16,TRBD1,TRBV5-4,CASSLAGQGGKNIQYF,TGTGCCAGCAGCTTGGCGGGACAGGGAGGCAAAAACATTCAGTACTTC
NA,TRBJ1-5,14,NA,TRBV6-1,CASRASGEGQPQHF,TGTGCCAGCAGAGCCTCAGGGGAAGGTCAGCCCCAGCATTTT
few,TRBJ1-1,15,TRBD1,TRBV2,CASSERDRGRTEAFF,TGTGCCAGCAGTGAAAGGGACAGGGGGAGGACTGAAGCTTTCTTT
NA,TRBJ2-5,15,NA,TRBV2,CASSGGGPRQETQYF,TGTGCCAGCAGCGGGGGCGGCCCCAGACAAGAGACCCAGTACTTC
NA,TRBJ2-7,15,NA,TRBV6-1,CASRLDRLSTYEQYF,TGTGCCAGCAGGCTAGACAGACTTTCGACCTACGAGCAGTACTTC
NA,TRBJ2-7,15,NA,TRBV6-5,CASSYSPHDGREQYF,TGTGCCAGCAGTTACTCGCCCCATGACGGTCGCGAGCAGTACTTC
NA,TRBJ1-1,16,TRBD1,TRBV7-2,CASSLGGGTGNTEAFF,TGTGCCAGCAGCTTAGGGGGAGGGACAGGCAACACTGAAGCTTTCTTT
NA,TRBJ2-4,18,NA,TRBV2,CASRQDLKNSLVKNIQYF,TGTGCCAGCAGACAGGACCTTAAAAACTCGCTGGTCAAAAACATTCAGTACTTC
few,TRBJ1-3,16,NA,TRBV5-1,CASSFTGILGGNTIYF,TGCGCCAGCAGCTTTACCGGGATCCTGGGGGGGAACACCATATATTTT
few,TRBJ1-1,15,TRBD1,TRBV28,CASSLIQGAYSEAFF,TGTGCCAGCAGCTTGATCCAGGGGGCGTATAGTGAAGCTTTCTTT
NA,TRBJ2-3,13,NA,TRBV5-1,CASSTESGFTQYF,TGCGCCAGCAGCACGGAGTCGGGGTTTACGCAGTATTTT
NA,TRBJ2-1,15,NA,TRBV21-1,CASSSDGDGYNEQFF,TGTGCCAGCAGCAGCGACGGAGATGGTTACAATGAGCAGTTCTTC
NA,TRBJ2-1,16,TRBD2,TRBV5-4,CASSLLARGGAGEQFF,TGTGCCAGCAGCTTACTTGCCCGCGGGGGGGCAGGTGAGCAGTTCTTC
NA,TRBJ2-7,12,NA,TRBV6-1,CASRGLSYEQYF,TGTGCCAGCAGAGGACTGTCCTACGAGCAGTACTTC
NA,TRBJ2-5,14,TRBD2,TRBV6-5,CASRPAGLPGTQYF,TGTGCCAGCAGACCAGCGGGGCTGCCGGGGACCCAGTACTTC
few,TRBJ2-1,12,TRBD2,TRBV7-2,CASSLGTSGPFF,TGTGCCAGCAGCTTAGGGACTAGCGGGCCGTTCTTC
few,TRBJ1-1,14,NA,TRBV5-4,CASSWGREFGEAFF,TGTGCCAGCAGCTGGGGCAGGGAATTTGGTGAAGCTTTCTTT
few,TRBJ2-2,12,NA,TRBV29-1,CSGGDLGRELFF,TGCAGCGGGGGGGATTTGGGCCGGGAGCTGTTTTTT
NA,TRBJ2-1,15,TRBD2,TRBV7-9,CASSPRRAGGNEQFF,TGTGCCAGCAGCCCCCGGAGAGCGGGAGGCAATGAGCAGTTCTTC
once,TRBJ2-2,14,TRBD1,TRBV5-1,CASSLEGQGRELFF,TGCGCCAGCAGCTTGGAAGGACAGGGCAGGGAGCTGTTTTTT
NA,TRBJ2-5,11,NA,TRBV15,CATSSWETQYF,TGTGCCACCAGCAGCTGGGAGACCCAGTACTTC
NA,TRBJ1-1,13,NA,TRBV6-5,CASRATGGTEAFF,TGTGCCAGCAGGGCCACAGGCGGCACTGAAGCTTTCTTT
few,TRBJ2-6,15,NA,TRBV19,CASSGASGGANVLTF,TGTGCCAGTAGTGGTGCAAGTGGGGGGGCCAACGTCCTGACTTTC
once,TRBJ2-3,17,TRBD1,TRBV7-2,CASSPRTGGGGTDTQYF,TGTGCCAGCAGCCCCCGGACAGGGGGCGGTGGTACAGATACGCAGTATTTT
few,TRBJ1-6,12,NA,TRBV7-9,CASSSGNSPLHF,TGTGCCAGCAGCTCAGGGAATTCACCCCTCCACTTT
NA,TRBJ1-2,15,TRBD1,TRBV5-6,CASLPYRGLGYGYTF,TGTGCCAGCTTACCGTACAGGGGCTTGGGCTATGGCTACACCTTC
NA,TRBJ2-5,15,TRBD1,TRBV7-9,CASSRTGGFQETQYF,TGTGCCAGCAGCCGGACAGGGGGCTTCCAAGAGACCCAGTACTTC
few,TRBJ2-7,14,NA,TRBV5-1,CASSLDRGEYEQYF,TGCGCCAGCAGCTTGGATCGGGGCGAATACGAGCAGTACTTC
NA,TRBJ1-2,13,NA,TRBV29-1,CSVAGISNYGYTF,TGCAGCGTTGCGGGAATTTCCAACTATGGCTACACCTTC
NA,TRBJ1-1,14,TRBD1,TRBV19,CASSLPRGPPEAFF,TGTGCCAGTAGTCTGCCAAGGGGGCCCCCTGAAGCTTTCTTT
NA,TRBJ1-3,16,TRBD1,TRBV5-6,CASSPDRGRVGNTIYF,TGTGCCAGCAGCCCTGACAGGGGGCGAGTTGGAAACACCATATATTTT
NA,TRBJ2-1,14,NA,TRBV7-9,CASSPPGVDNEQFF,TGTGCCAGCAGCCCCCCGGGCGTAGACAATGAGCAGTTCTTC
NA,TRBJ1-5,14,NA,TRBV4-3,CASSPQTGPEPQHF,TGCGCCAGCAGCCCTCAGACGGGCCCGGAGCCCCAGCATTTT
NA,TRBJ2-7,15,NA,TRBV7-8,CASSPKHRFGYEQYF,TGTGCCAGCAGCCCAAAGCACAGGTTCGGGTACGAGCAGTACTTC
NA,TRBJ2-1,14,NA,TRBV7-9,CASSLGGPGNEQFF,TGTGCCAGCAGCTTAGGGGGGCCAGGCAATGAGCAGTTCTTC
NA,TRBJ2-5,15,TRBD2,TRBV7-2,CASMPSGGNLETQYF,TGTGCCAGCATGCCTAGCGGGGGGAACTTAGAGACCCAGTACTTC
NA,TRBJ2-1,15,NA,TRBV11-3,CASSSDTIKYNEQFF,TGTGCCAGCAGCTCGGACACCATTAAGTACAATGAGCAGTTCTTC
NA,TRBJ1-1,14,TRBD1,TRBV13,CASRPQGDHTEAFF,TGTGCCAGCAGGCCCCAGGGGGATCACACTGAAGCTTTCTTT
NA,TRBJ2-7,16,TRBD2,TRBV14,CASSQGLGLAGYEQYF,TGTGCCAGCAGCCAAGGTCTGGGACTAGCGGGCTACGAGCAGTACTTC
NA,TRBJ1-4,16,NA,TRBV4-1,CASSQDPGPYNEKLFF,TGCGCCAGCAGCCAAGATCCCGGCCCTTATAATGAAAAACTGTTTTTT
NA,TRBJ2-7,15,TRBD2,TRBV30,CAWSVFGLAVYEQYF,TGTGCCTGGAGTGTATTTGGACTAGCGGTCTACGAGCAGTACTTC
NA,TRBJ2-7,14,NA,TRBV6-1,CASSVVEGAYEQYF,TGTGCCAGCAGTGTCGTAGAGGGGGCCTACGAGCAGTACTTC
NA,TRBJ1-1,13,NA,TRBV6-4,CASSEQTNTEAFF,TGTGCCAGCAGTGAACAGACGAACACTGAAGCTTTCTTT